This T cell receptor (beta chain) derives from a study of blood T cell repertoires in COVID-19. Study in general: The analysed material was cDNA or gDNA that came from T cells, B-cell-depleted T cells, or PBMCs.

As handled by the study authors: Reference gene primer amplification yielded estimated nucleated cell counts. Sequenced by immunoSEQ multiplex PCR; TCRdb stores in-frame clones only, minus some. The V and J calls and the clone size are those of that table, but D and trimming were determined from the DNA. The sample has approximately 150,000 clones, about four fifths seen once. V was pared by 0 bases and J by 14 bases, with 17 bases between. Per the germline V gene, CDR1 is SGHRS and CDR2 is YFSETQ. The CDR3 loop spans 13 amino acids. In its sample, this clone was seen a few times. The receptor's source is a woman in her 70s with acute or convalescent COVID-19. The source material was peripheral blood. This chain joins TRBV5-1 and TRBJ1-1; D uncertain. For the CDR3, the DNA is TGCGCCAGCAGCTTGGAAGGCGTCCGGGAGTGCTTCTTT. Protein sequence: CASSLEGVRECFF.